This T cell receptor beta chain was identified during a study of CD8 T cells in ankylosing spondylitis. General study results and limits: There was a TCR beta motif, made of fewer than 10 highly homologous variants, that appeared characteristic of ankylosing spondylitis blood.

This clonotype was seen ten or more times. Its matching antigen is unknown. TCRdb ran MiXCR on the 5' RACE reads and lists one entry per CDR3 protein. The table records 150,000 to 200,000 distinct CDR3 sequences, about 9.9% of them present only once. CDR1 and CDR2 (germline): SGHVS, FQNEAQ. Trimming removed 1 base at V and 7 bases at J, with 11 bases between. The CDR3 runs 14 residues. Sequencing was done on a sample of blood, either unsorted or a sorted T cell fraction (not recorded which). This clonotype originated in a male donor with ankylosing spondylitis or in good health (not recorded which). V gene TRBV7-8 combines with J gene TRBJ2-1, with D possibly matching TRBD1 (5 bases). In DNA form, the CDR3 reads TGTGCCAGCAGCTTAGGGGCAGGGATTAATGAGCAGTTCTTC. It specifies CASSLGAGINEQFF.